A selection of T cell receptor beta chains follows, all from one sample in a study of T cells after yellow fever vaccination. In TCRdb, the 5' RACE reads were re-called with MiXCR into one record per CDR3 protein. The sample records roughly 190,000 distinct CDR3 sequences, about 11% being singletons. Sequenced material: CD8+ T cells sorted from PBMCs, taken 15 days after the yellow fever booster vaccination. All receptors come from a man aged 18-30 years who received the YFV17D yellow fever vaccine. Both conserved end residues are part of each CDR3. Each record gives: J gene, clone size, V gene, D gene, CDR3 DNA, CDR3 protein. The D gene is left open where the match is weak. Only part of the rows carry a size: once, few, many, or a class if the clone is expanded.

TRBJ2-5	NA	TRBV7-9	TRBD2	TGTGCCAGCAGCTTAACACTAGCGGGGGAAGAGACCCAGTACTTC	CASSLTLAGEETQYF
TRBJ1-2	NA	TRBV6-6	NA	TGTGCCAGCAGTTACTCTCGCAGAGCCTATGGCTACACCTTC	CASSYSRRAYGYTF
TRBJ2-3	few	TRBV4-3	NA	TGCGCCAGCAGCCAAGACAGGCCGAGCACAGATACGCAGTATTTT	CASSQDRPSTDTQYF
TRBJ2-7	NA	TRBV7-9	NA	TGTGCCAGCAGCTCTCCCGAGGGCTACGAGCAGTACTTC	CASSSPEGYEQYF
TRBJ1-1	few	TRBV5-1	NA	TGCGCCAGCAGCCGGTCCCCGTGGACTGAAGCTTTCTTT	CASSRSPWTEAFF
TRBJ1-1	NA	TRBV19	TRBD1	TGTGCCAGTAGTACGTCCCGGGACAGGGCGTACAACACTGAAGCTTTCTTT	CASSTSRDRAYNTEAFF
TRBJ2-7	NA	TRBV7-9	NA	TGTGCCAGCAGCTTAGGAGGCTGGGCCGAGCAGTACTTC	CASSLGGWAEQYF
TRBJ2-6	many	TRBV7-9	NA	TGTGCCAGCAGCTTAGTCCAGACGTGGCTGACTTTC	CASSLVQTWLTF
TRBJ1-1	NA	TRBV7-9	NA	TGTGCCAGCAGTAAAGGGTCGAACACTGAAGCTTTCTTT	CASSKGSNTEAFF
TRBJ2-7	NA	TRBV7-9	TRBD1	TGTGCCAGCCGGGACAGGCTATTCAACGAGCAGTACTTC	CASRDRLFNEQYF
TRBJ2-5	few	TRBV4-1	NA	TGCGCCAGCAGCCGGCGACGGGCCGAAAAAGAGACCCAGTACTTC	CASSRRRAEKETQYF
TRBJ2-3	NA	TRBV28	TRBD2	TGTGCCAGCAGTTATCCACCTAGCGGGGGCCTCAGCACAGATACGCAGTATTTT	CASSYPPSGGLSTDTQYF
TRBJ1-4	NA	TRBV6-2/TRBV6-3	TRBD1	TGTGCCAGCACGTCTGGGACAGGGGGCGAAGGAGGCGAAAAACTGTTTTTT	CASTSGTGGEGGEKLFF
TRBJ2-6	NA	TRBV5-1	NA	TGCGCCAGCAGCGCCCTAGCTTCCTTCTCGGGGGCCAACGTCCTGACTTTC	CASSALASFSGANVLTF
TRBJ2-1	NA	TRBV19	TRBD2	TGTGCCAGCACCGACGGGGGGGCGAAACATGAGCAGTTCTTC	CASTDGGAKHEQFF
TRBJ2-7	few	TRBV15	NA	TGTGCCACCAGCAGAGACCCGGGACTCGCCTACGAGCAGTACTTC	CATSRDPGLAYEQYF
TRBJ2-2	few	TRBV4-1	NA	TGCGCCAGCAGCCTTACTGTGGGCGGGGAGCTGTTTTTT	CASSLTVGGELFF
TRBJ1-1	NA	TRBV9	NA	TGTGCCAGCAGCGGGGGGACTTATATGGTCACTGAAGCTTTCTTT	CASSGGTYMVTEAFF
TRBJ2-3	many	TRBV7-9	TRBD2	TGTGCCAGCAGCTTCACCCGACTAGCGGGAAGCACAGATACGCAGTATTTT	CASSFTRLAGSTDTQYF
TRBJ2-5	few	TRBV7-3	TRBD1	TGTGCCAGCAGCTTAAGGGGACAGTCGGAGACCCAGTACTTC	CASSLRGQSETQYF
TRBJ1-1	few	TRBV29-1	NA	TGCAGCGTTGGTCGTGGGGTGAACACTGAAGCTTTCTTT	CSVGRGVNTEAFF
TRBJ2-1	few	TRBV4-2	NA	TGTGCCAGCAGCCAAGATTGGCGGGTAATCGCTAACAATGAGCAGTTCTTC	CASSQDWRVIANNEQFF
TRBJ2-3	once	TRBV5-4	NA	TGTGCCAGCAGCTTGGTCGCGGGCCCGATTAGCACAGATACGCAGTATTTT	CASSLVAGPISTDTQYF
TRBJ2-3	NA	TRBV7-6	NA	TGTGCCAGCAGCCCCGATCCCGGGGTGTCCACAGATACGCAGTATTTT	CASSPDPGVSTDTQYF
TRBJ2-4	few	TRBV5-1	TRBD1	TGCGCCAGCAGCGAAAGGACAGGGGGAGTAGCCAAAAACATTCAGTACTTC	CASSERTGGVAKNIQYF
TRBJ1-5	NA	TRBV12-3/TRBV12-4	NA	TGTGCCAGCCTGGGGGTGAAGGGACCCCAGCATTTT	CASLGVKGPQHF
TRBJ1-2	few	TRBV6-5	TRBD1	TGTGCCAGCAGGACGGGACAGGCGATCAACTATGGCTACACCTTC	CASRTGQAINYGYTF
TRBJ2-1	few	TRBV4-3	NA	TGCGCCAGCAGCCGGAGACTAGTCTCCTGGGATGAGCAGTTCTTC	CASSRRLVSWDEQFF
TRBJ2-1	NA	TRBV29-1	NA	TGCAGCCTAACGGGGGTCTACGGAACCTTCAATGAGCAGTTCTTC	CSLTGVYGTFNEQFF
TRBJ1-5	NA	TRBV19	TRBD1	TGTGCCAGTAGGGATGGGACAGGGGATCGCAATCAGCCCCAGCATTTT	CASRDGTGDRNQPQHF
TRBJ2-7	few	TRBV6-5	NA	TGTGCCAGCAGTTACCAGGGAAGGGCCCGCCGGGGTTACGAGCAGTACTTC	CASSYQGRARRGYEQYF
TRBJ2-3	few	TRBV2	NA	TGTGCCAGCAGTGAAAGGGCGAGGGCAGATACGCAGTATTTT	CASSERARADTQYF
TRBJ2-2	few	TRBV9	TRBD1	TGTGCCAGCAGCGTACCAATAGGACAGGGGTCCACCGGGGAGCTGTTTTTT	CASSVPIGQGSTGELFF
TRBJ2-6	few	TRBV29-1	TRBD1	TGCAGCGCCGAGACAGGGGCTGGGGCCAACGTCCTGACTTTC	CSAETGAGANVLTF
TRBJ2-5	few	TRBV7-2	TRBD1	TGTGCCAGCAGCTTGGCCCGAGGGGGCCGCGAGACCCAGTACTTC	CASSLARGGRETQYF
TRBJ1-1	many	TRBV28	NA	TGTGCCAGCAGTCCCAGCACTGAAGCTTTCTTT	CASSPSTEAFF
TRBJ2-3	few	TRBV14	TRBD1	TGTGCCAGCAGCCAACAAACCAGACAGGGGGCGCGGGATACGCAGTATTTT	CASSQQTRQGARDTQYF
TRBJ2-2	many	TRBV10-3	NA	TGTGCCGTGACAGGAACCGGGGAGCTGTTTTTT	CAVTGTGELFF
TRBJ1-2	many	TRBV9	NA	TGTGCCAGCAGCGCGACAGTTTATGGCTACACCTTC	CASSATVYGYTF
TRBJ2-5	NA	TRBV13	NA	TGTGCCAGCAGCCCAGGCGGGAACGGCCAAGAGACCCAGTACTTC	CASSPGGNGQETQYF
TRBJ2-2	many	TRBV20-1	NA	TGCAGTGCTAGGCAGGGTAACACCGGGGAGCTGTTTTTT	CSARQGNTGELFF
TRBJ2-3	NA	TRBV5-1	NA	TGCGCCAGCAGCTTTCGCAGGGGATCTAGCACAGATACGCAGTATTTT	CASSFRRGSSTDTQYF
TRBJ1-5	NA	TRBV24-1	TRBD1	TGTGCCACCAGTGCCTCGACAGGGGCCCCTTCGCCCCAGCATTTT	CATSASTGAPSPQHF
TRBJ2-3	few	TRBV4-2	TRBD2	TGTGCCGTCCGGACTAGCGGGGGGGACACAGATACGCAGTATTTT	CAVRTSGGDTDTQYF
TRBJ1-5	many	TRBV4-3	NA	TGCGCCAGCAGCCAAGATCTCTCCCAGGATCAGCCCCAGCATTTT	CASSQDLSQDQPQHF
TRBJ2-1	NA	TRBV27	NA	TGTGCCAGCAGATTGAGGGGGTCCAATGAGCAGTTCTTC	CASRLRGSNEQFF
TRBJ2-2	once	TRBV11-2	TRBD2	TGTGCCGGGGGGGTTGTGCTAGGGTCCACCGGGGAGCTGTTTTTT	CAGGVVLGSTGELFF
TRBJ2-7	NA	TRBV9	NA	TGTGCCAGCAGCGTAGGGGAGAGCTCCTACGAGCAGTACTTC	CASSVGESSYEQYF
TRBJ1-5	NA	TRBV4-1	NA	TGCGCCAGCAGCCAAGTGGGGGGTTCGGGCAATCAGCCCCAGCATTTT	CASSQVGGSGNQPQHF
TRBJ1-1	few	TRBV12-3/TRBV12-4	NA	TGTGCCAGCAGCCCACAGGTCTCAAGGGAAGCTTTCTTT	CASSPQVSREAFF
TRBJ2-5	few	TRBV7-3	NA	TGTGCCAGCAGCCCCAGCGCCGGCCAAGAGACCCAGTACTTC	CASSPSAGQETQYF
TRBJ2-3	NA	TRBV28	NA	TGTGCCAGCAGTTTCCCGGGCTTAGGGGGCACAGATACGCAGTATTTT	CASSFPGLGGTDTQYF
TRBJ2-3	NA	TRBV27	NA	TGTGCCAGCAGACGGGGGGCCTACGGAATGGATACGCAGTATTTT	CASRRGAYGMDTQYF
TRBJ2-2	few	TRBV18	NA	TGTGCCAGCTCACCGACAGTTTCTGGGGAGCTGTTTTTT	CASSPTVSGELFF
TRBJ2-7	few	TRBV29-1	TRBD1	TGCAGCGTTGATACAGGGGGCACCTACGAGCAGTACTTC	CSVDTGGTYEQYF